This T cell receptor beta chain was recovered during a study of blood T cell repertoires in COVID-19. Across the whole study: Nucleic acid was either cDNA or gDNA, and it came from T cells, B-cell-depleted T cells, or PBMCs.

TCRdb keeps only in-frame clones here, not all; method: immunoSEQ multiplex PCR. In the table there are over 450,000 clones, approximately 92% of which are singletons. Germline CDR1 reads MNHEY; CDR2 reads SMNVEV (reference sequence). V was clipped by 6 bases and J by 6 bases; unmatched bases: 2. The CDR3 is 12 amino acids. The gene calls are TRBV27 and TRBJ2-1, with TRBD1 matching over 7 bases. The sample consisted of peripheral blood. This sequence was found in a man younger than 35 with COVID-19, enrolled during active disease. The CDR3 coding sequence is TGTGCCAGCAGCCGACAGGGCAATGAGCAGTTCTTC. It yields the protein CASSRQGNEQFF.